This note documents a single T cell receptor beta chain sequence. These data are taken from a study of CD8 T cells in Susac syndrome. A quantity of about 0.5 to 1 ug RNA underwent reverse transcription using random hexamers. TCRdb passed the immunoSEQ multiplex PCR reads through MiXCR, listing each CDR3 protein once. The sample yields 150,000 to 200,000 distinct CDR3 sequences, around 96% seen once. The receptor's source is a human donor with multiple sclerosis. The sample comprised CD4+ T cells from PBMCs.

In DNA form, the CDR3 reads TGTGCCAGCAGTTTAATCGCTAGCGGGAGGCGTCCCGGGGAGCTGTTTTTT. It codes for CASSLIASGRRPGELFF. The chain employs TRBV12-3 or TRBV12-4 and TRBJ2-2; 11 nucleotides match TRBD2. After removal of 2 bases from V and 6 bases from J, the junction contained 8 bases not matched to a gene. The CDR3 is made up of 17 amino acids.